This T cell receptor (beta chain) was observed in a study of radiotherapy plus CTLA-4 blockade in lung cancer. Study-wide findings and caveats: Blood saw expansion of tumor-derived TCR clones after radiotherapy plus ipilimumab. Reported findings show early blood T cell clone dynamics, with interferon-beta, best predicted response.

About this clone: No antigen is known for it.

Here immunoSEQ multiplex PCR was the method, and the copy in TCRdb shows in-frame clones only, minus some. This sample has fewer than 150,000 clones; roughly 80% occur once, and the top ten carry 4.5% to 5.5%. This CDR3 comprises 14 residues. V was shortened by 6 bases and J by 4 bases, with 13 bases between the two germline ends. Germline assignment: CDR1 MNHNY and CDR2 SVGAGI (reference sequence). Patients had chemo-refractory metastatic non-small-cell lung cancer and received focal radiation plus CTLA-4 blockade that used ipilimumab. The chain carries TRBV6-6 and TRBJ2-1; D is uncertain. This receptor was obtained from a human donor with non-small cell lung cancer who had a partial response to radiotherapy plus ipilimumab. This specimen was peripheral blood, taken from a patient treated with radiotherapy plus ipilimumab. The CDR3 loop is CASRSPQIYNEQFF. CDR3 in DNA: TGTGCCAGCAGGTCTCCCCAGATTTACAATGAGCAGTTCTTC.